This TCR beta chain emerged from a study of T-cell memory formation after mild COVID-19. This CDR3 region has 15 residues. From germline, CDR1 is SEHNR and CDR2 FQNEAQ (reference sequence). The V end lost 7 bases, the J end lost 5 bases, and 17 bases lay between the germline ends. TCRdb recomputed calls from the 5' RACE reads with MiXCR, one row per CDR3 protein. The table records a few hundred thousand distinct CDR3 sequences, more than 15% of them present only once. The chain is built from TRBV7-9 and TRBJ1-4, with D tentatively TRBD1 (6 bases). Specimen: PBMCs or a T cell subset sorted from them (not recorded which). This clonotype was sampled from a man aged 18 to 29 who had mild COVID-19 (a few samples of this study predate the infection). Cell type and time point are not known. The CDR3 DNA reads as TGTGCCAGCAACTCGCAGTCGGGGGCGAATGAAAAACTGTTTTTT. This sequence encodes CASNSQSGANEKLFF.